The clone carrying this TCR beta chain was seen a single time. This sample stems from a study of control samples from healthy donors and cancer patients. Data came from immunoSEQ multiplex PCR; TCRdb stores just in-frame clones and leaves some out. The sample has roughly 450,000 clones; 80% to 95% are singletons. Germline lookup yields CDR1 ENHRY and CDR2 SYGVKD. The CDR3 covers 16 residues. Trimming left V 0 bases short and J 4 bases short, with 13 bases between. The J gene is TRBJ1-5, the V gene TRBV10-3; D is unresolved. Material: PBMCs. This TCR came from a man in his forties with head and neck cancer. The CDR3 sequence: CAISESRPPTNQPQHF. The CDR3 DNA reads as TGTGCCATCAGTGAGTCGAGACCACCGACGAATCAGCCCCAGCATTTT.